The 2 T cell receptor beta chains listed next were all sequenced from one sample in a study of regulatory T cells in long-lasting Graves disease (dated by TCRdb to 2020 to 2022). According to the study, the label for this sample's time point signals: persistent/refractory GD, antithyroid drugs over 5 years with positive TRAb. RNA was extracted from PBMCs in TRIzol for both TCR sequencing and RNA sequencing. Library creation used multiplex PCR. The sequencer was an Illumina HiSeq 4000. TCR beta libraries were built with iRepertoire HTBI primers and Arm-PCR amplification of CDR3 regions. TCRdb itself trimmed the public reads at Q25 with fastp, ran MiXCR and retained productive beta chains. Rows with a matching CDR3 protein are joined into one entry that keeps the most common DNA and genes. This sample lists 360,000 or so distinct CDR3 sequences; approximately 25% were detected once. The leading ten clones occupy approximately 27% of the sample.

Here the sequenced sample was peripheral blood mononuclear cells (PBMCs), taken when the disease was refractory, from a patient treated with antithyroid drugs. The receptor set was obtained from a woman between 35 and 50 years old with Graves disease. Donor details come from another sample of the same person, matched by shared clones.

This clonotype came up many times. J is TRBJ2-2 and V is TRBV12-3 or TRBV12-4; the D gene is possibly TRBD1 (6 bases). V lost 5 bases and J 6 bases, leaving 16 bases between the germline ends. This CDR3 is 15 amino acids long. The CDR3 DNA is TGTGCCAGCAGTACGCGACCACAGGGATCCGGGGAGCTGTTTTTT. Translated, it gives CASSTRPQGSGELFF.

The chain couples TRBV7-9 to TRBJ1-1; D is uncertain. V was shortened by 2 bases and J by 2 bases, with 9 bases between the two germline ends. Germline V lookup: CDR1 SEHNR, CDR2 FQNEAQ (reference sequence). The CDR3 runs 14 residues. This chain's CDR3 is CASSLQSGNTEAFF. The DNA of the CDR3 is TGTGCCAGCAGCTTACAAAGCGGAAACACTGAAGCTTTCTTT.